This TCR beta chain was observed in a study of shared clonotypes between healthy human individuals. Overall study: A few men and a couple of women, aged 18 to 49, were donors.

Germline CDR1 MNHNS, CDR2 SASEGT. Trimming cost V 4 bases and J 4 bases, with 17 bases left between them. The CDR3 runs 16 residues. Naive CD8 isolation took CD45RO-negative cells positively selected for CCR7 and excluded terminally differentiated effector memory CD45RA+ cells. Study conclusions and caveats: Large sequencing depth failed to make sorted-subset sequencing complete, rarefaction showed. Lower generation probabilities were found for non-shared clonotypes than for those shared by all four donors.

Comment on this clone: Its antigen is not identified.

Profiling relied on immunoSEQ multiplex PCR, and the TCRdb table lists in-frame clones only, not all of them. The table lists around 2,000,000 clones, 90% to 95% of them singletons. The genes are TRBV6-1 and TRBJ2-1, with a weak D call TRBD2 (6 bases). Input material: naive CD8+ T cells from PBMCs. The sequence came from a young man in good health. Some clones in this sample may be carry-over from other donors' samples. Written as DNA, the CDR3 is TGTGCCAGCAGTGTAGCGGTAGGGTCCACTTACAATGAGCAGTTCTTC. It specifies CASSVAVGSTYNEQFF.